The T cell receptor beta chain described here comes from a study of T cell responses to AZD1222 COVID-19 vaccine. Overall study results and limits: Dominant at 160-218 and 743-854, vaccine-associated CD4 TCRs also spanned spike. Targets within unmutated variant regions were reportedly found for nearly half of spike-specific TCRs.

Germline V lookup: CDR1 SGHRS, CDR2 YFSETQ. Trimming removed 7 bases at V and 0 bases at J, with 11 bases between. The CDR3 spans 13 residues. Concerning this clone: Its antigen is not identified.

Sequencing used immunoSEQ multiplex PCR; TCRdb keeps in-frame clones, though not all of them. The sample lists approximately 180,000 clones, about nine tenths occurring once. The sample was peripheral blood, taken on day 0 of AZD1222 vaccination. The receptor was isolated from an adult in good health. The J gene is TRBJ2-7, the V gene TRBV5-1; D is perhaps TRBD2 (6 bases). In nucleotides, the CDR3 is TGCGCCAGCGCACGGGACTTCTCCTACGAGCAGTACTTC. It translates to CASARDFSYEQYF. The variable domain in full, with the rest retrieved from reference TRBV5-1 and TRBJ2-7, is KAGVTQTPRYLIKTRGQQVTLSCSPISGHRSVSWYQQTPGQGLQFLFEYFSETQRNKGNFPGRFSGRQFSNSRSEMNVSTLELGDSALYLCASARDFSYEQYFGPGTRLTVT.